This T cell receptor beta chain was retrieved from a study of long-term antiretroviral therapy in people with HIV. Study-level findings and limits: Despite increasing after ART, diversity remained lower than that of transplant donor controls. Blood, drawn from about 2004 to 2018, may reflect older ART regimens.

Germline V gene sequence: CDR1 MGHRA, CDR2 YSYEKL. V lost 3 bases, J lost 3 bases, and 13 bases lay in between. The CDR3 is 15 amino acids. The libraries were made with immunoSEQ v3.0 at survey level. The table came from immunoSEQ multiplex PCR; TCRdb's copy has only in-frame clones and leaves some out. In the table there are about 32,000 clones, about 97% of which are singletons. This clone was observed a single time. Antigen unknown. This TCR was sampled from a man aged 25-40 years with HIV. Sample: unsorted PBMCs, taken 7.6 years after starting antiretroviral therapy. This sequence joins TRBV4-1 and TRBJ2-3; D is undetermined. The DNA for the CDR3 is TGCGCCAGCAGCCAGCGGTGGGGTCGGACAGATACGCAGTATTTT. Its protein product is CASSQRWGRTDTQYF.